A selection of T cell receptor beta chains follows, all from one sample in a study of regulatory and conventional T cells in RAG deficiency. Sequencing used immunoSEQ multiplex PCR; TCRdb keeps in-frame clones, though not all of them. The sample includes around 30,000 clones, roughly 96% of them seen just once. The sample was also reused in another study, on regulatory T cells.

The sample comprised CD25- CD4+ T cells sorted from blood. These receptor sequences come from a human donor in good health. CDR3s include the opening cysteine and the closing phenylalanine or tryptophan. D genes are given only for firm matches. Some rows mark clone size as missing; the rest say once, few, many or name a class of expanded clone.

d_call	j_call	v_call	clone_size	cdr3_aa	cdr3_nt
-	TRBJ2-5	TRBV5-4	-	CASSISRSQETQYF	TGTGCCAGCAGCATTTCCCGGTCTCAAGAGACCCAGTACTTC
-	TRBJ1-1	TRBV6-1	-	CASSESWGGEAFF	TGTGCCAGCAGTGAAAGTTGGGGAGGTGAAGCTTTCTTT
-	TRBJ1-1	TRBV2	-	CASSEDSGTGTEAFF	TGTGCCAGCAGTGAAGACTCAGGCACAGGGACTGAAGCTTTCTTT
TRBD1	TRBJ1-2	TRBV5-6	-	CASSSATGVVGYTF	TGTGCCAGCAGCTCGGCAACAGGGGTGGTCGGCTACACCTTC
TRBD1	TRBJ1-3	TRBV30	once	CAWSAGDSRNTIYF	TGTGCCTGGAGTGCTGGGGACAGCCGGAACACCATATATTTT
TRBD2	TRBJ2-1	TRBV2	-	CASTEIAGGVTFF	TGTGCCAGCACGGAAATAGCGGGGGGTGTAACGTTCTTC
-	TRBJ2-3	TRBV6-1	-	CASSESRGRTDTQYF	TGTGCCAGCAGTGAATCGCGGGGGCGCACAGATACGCAGTATTTT
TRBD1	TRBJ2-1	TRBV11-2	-	CASSHRGDRADNEQFF	TGTGCCAGCAGCCACCGCGGGGACAGGGCGGACAATGAGCAGTTCTTC
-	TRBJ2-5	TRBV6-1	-	CASSPRETQYF	TGTGCCAGCAGCCCGCGGGAGACCCAGTACTTC
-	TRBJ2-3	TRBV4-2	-	CASSQDVGGTGTDTQYF	TGTGCCAGCAGCCAAGATGTTGGGGGGACGGGCACAGATACGCAGTATTTT
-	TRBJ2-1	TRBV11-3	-	CASSLRQAFYNEQFF	TGTGCCAGCAGCTTAAGACAGGCCTTTTACAATGAGCAGTTCTTC
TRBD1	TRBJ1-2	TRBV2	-	CASSGVGTGSIYGYTF	TGTGCCAGCAGTGGGGTGGGGACAGGGAGTATCTATGGCTACACCTTC
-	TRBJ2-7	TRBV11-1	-	CASSLAGQVPTYEQYF	TGTGCCAGCAGCTTAGCGGGACAAGTCCCCACCTACGAGCAGTACTTC
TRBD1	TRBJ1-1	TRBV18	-	CASSPGTGGVNTEAFF	TGTGCCAGCTCACCCGGGACAGGGGGAGTGAACACTGAAGCTTTCTTT
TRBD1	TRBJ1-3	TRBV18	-	CASSPATGGSGNTIYF	TGTGCCAGCTCACCTGCGACAGGGGGCTCCGGAAACACCATATATTTT
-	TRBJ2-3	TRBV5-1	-	CASSLGGQSSTDTQYF	TGCGCCAGCAGCTTGGGGGGACAATCCAGCACAGATACGCAGTATTTT
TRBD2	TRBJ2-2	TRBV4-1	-	CASTPTRLAGGANTGELFF	TGCGCCAGCACCCCTACCCGACTAGCGGGGGGCGCGAACACCGGGGAGCTGTTTTTT
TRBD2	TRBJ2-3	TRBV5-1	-	CASSFGPGGGGDTQYF	TGCGCCAGCAGCTTCGGGCCCGGGGGGGGAGGAGATACGCAGTATTTT
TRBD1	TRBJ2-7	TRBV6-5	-	CASRPTGQGSHEQYF	TGTGCCAGCAGACCCACGGGACAGGGTTCCCACGAGCAGTACTTC
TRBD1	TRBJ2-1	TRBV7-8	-	CASSIYRGIDNEQFF	TGTGCCAGCAGCATCTACAGGGGGATCGACAATGAGCAGTTCTTC
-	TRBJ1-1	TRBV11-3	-	CASSLDGDRTEAFF	TGTGCCAGCAGCTTAGACGGGGATAGGACTGAAGCTTTCTTT
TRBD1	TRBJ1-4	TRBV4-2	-	CASSQTRDRGNEKLFF	TGTGCCAGCAGCCAAACCCGGGACAGGGGTAATGAAAAACTGTTTTTT
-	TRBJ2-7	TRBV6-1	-	CASSPIGVYEQYF	TGTGCCAGCAGTCCAATAGGGGTCTACGAGCAGTACTTC
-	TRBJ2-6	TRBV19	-	CASRQGTGANVLTF	TGTGCCAGTAGGCAGGGAACCGGGGCCAACGTCCTGACTTTC
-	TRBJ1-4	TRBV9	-	CASSVGGATTNEKLFF	TGTGCCAGCAGCGTTGGGGGGGCAACAACTAATGAAAAACTGTTTTTT
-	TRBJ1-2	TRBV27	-	CASSRRQQPYGYTF	TGTGCCAGCAGCCGACGACAGCAGCCCTATGGCTACACCTTC
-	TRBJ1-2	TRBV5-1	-	CASSLGGGYGYTF	TGCGCCAGCAGCTTGGGGGGAGGTTATGGCTACACCTTC
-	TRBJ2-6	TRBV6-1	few	CASRSGANVLTF	TGTGCCAGCCGCTCTGGGGCCAACGTCCTGACTTTC
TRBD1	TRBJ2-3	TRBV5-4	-	CASSIDRGVADTQYF	TGTGCCAGCAGCATAGACAGGGGTGTCGCAGATACGCAGTATTTT
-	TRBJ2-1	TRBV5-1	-	CASSFRTDPSYNEQFF	TGCGCCAGCAGCTTTAGGACAGATCCCTCCTACAATGAGCAGTTCTTC
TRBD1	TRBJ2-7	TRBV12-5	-	CASGLVAIGQGDYEQYF	TGTGCTAGTGGTTTGGTGGCAATTGGACAGGGAGACTACGAGCAGTACTTC
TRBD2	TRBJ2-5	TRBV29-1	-	CSVASGGFKTQYF	TGCAGCGTTGCTAGCGGGGGCTTTAAGACCCAGTACTTC
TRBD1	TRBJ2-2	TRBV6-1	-	CASSPGTGLGELFF	TGTGCCAGCAGTCCTGGGACAGGACTCGGGGAGCTGTTTTTT
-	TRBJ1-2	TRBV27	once	CASSFAGYYGYTF	TGTGCCAGCAGTTTTGCGGGGTACTATGGCTACACCTTC
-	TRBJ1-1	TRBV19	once	CASSIVWEMNTEAFF	TGTGCCAGTAGTATAGTGTGGGAGATGAACACTGAAGCTTTCTTT